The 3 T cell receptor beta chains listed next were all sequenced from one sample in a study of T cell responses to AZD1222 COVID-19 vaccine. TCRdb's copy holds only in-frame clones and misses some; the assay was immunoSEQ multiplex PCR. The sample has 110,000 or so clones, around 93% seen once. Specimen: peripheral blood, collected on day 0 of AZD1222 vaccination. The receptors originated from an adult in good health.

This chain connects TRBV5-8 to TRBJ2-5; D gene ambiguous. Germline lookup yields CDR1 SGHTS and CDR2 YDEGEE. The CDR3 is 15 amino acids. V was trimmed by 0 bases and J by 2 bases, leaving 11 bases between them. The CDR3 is CASSLGASIQETQYF. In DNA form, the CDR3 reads TGTGCCAGCAGCTTGGGGGCGAGCATACAAGAGACCCAGTACTTC.

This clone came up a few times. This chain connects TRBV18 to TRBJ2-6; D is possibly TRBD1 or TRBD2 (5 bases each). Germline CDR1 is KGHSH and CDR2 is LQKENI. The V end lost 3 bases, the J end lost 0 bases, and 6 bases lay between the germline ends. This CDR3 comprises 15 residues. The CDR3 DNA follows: TGTGCCAGCTCACCTGGGGGCTCTGGGGCCAACGTCCTGACTTTC. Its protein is CASSPGGSGANVLTF.

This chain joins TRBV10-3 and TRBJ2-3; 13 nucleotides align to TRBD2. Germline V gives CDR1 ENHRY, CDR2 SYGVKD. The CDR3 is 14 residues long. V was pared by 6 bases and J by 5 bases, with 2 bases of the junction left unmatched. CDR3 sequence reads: CAIRGTSGVDTQYF. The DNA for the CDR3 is TGTGCCATCAGGGGGACTAGCGGGGTAGATACGCAGTATTTT.